This TCR beta chain was profiled in a study of blood T cell repertoires in COVID-19. Study overall: The study drew acute and convalescent COVID-19 samples from the United States, Italy and Spain.

Trimming cost V 3 bases and J 4 bases, with 15 bases left between them. Looked up from germline, CDR1 is LNHDA and CDR2 is SQIVND (reference sequence). The CDR3 is 15 amino acids. Sequencing was performed with immunoSEQ multiplex PCR; in TCRdb, only in-frame clones are kept and a portion is missing. Of about 670,000 clones listed, over 80% are singletons. The chain is built from TRBV19 and TRBJ1-2; D might be TRBD1 (6 bases). The TCR sequence derives from a woman between 18 and 29 years old with acute or convalescent COVID-19. Specimen: peripheral blood. The CDR3 bases are TGTGCCAGTAGTATGGGCGCAGGGGTCCCCTATGGCTACACCTTC. Its protein is CASSMGAGVPYGYTF.